These 32 T cell receptor beta chains originate from one sample sequenced in a study of blood T cell repertoires in COVID-19. Some clones are missing from TCRdb's copy, which holds only in-frame ones; the method was immunoSEQ multiplex PCR. The table lists 110,000 or so clones, roughly 85% of them singletons, with more than 5% in the top ten. The sequenced material came from peripheral blood. The origin of the receptors is a woman aged 55-75 years with COVID-19, enrolled during active disease.

The V call is TRBV2, the J call TRBJ2-2; TRBD2 agrees at 7 bases. Germline lookup yields CDR1 SNHLY and CDR2 FYNNEI. The CDR3 has 18 amino acids. V lost 0 bases, J lost 7 bases, and 14 bases stayed unmatched. The CDR3 spells CASSEALLDGGEGGELFF. CDR3 DNA sequence: TGTGCCAGCAGTGAAGCGCTTCTGGACGGCGGGGAGGGCGGGGAGCTGTTTTTT.

Worth noting for this clone: The junction shows a germline mismatch at one end, possibly a read error. The rearrangement links TRBV5-1 to TRBJ2-2; D is possibly TRBD1 (5 bases). CDR1 is SGHRS, CDR2 YFSETQ, per germline. This CDR3 spans 15 amino acids. In nucleotides, the CDR3 is TGCGCCGGCAGCCCCGACAGTCGCGACACCGGGGAGCTGTTTTTT. Protein product: CAGSPDSRDTGELFF.

In DNA, the CDR3 is TGTGCCAGCAGCTTGGGGCAGGGGGCGTGGAACACTGAAGCTTTCTTT. This gives the protein CASSLGQGAWNTEAFF. V is TRBV5-4 and J is TRBJ1-1; TRBD1 agrees at 8 bases. This CDR3 has 16 residues. The trim removed 0 bases at V and 1 base at J, leaving 5 bases unmatched. Germline V gene lookup returns CDR1 SGHNT and CDR2 YYREEE (reference sequence).

This rearrangement joins TRBV5-1 to TRBJ2-7; D is possibly TRBD1 (6 bases). Trimming took 4 bases from V and 3 from J, leaving 20 bases between them. The CDR3 has 16 amino acids. The germline V gene has CDR1 SGHRS and CDR2 YFSETQ. The CDR3 sequence: CASSPGPRGDRYEQYF. The CDR3 DNA reads TGCGCCAGCAGCCCCGGCCCCAGGGGCGATCGCTACGAGCAGTACTTC.

The CDR3 region has the DNA TGCGCCAGCAGAACCCACCAGACAGCCGACTATGGCTACACCTTC. Protein product: CASRTHQTADYGYTF. This chain joins TRBV5-1 and TRBJ1-2; TRBD1 might be the D (5 bases). CDR1 is SGHRS, CDR2 YFSETQ, per germline. CDR3 size: 15 residues. V lost 5 bases to trimming and J lost 3 bases, with 17 bases between them.

This chain uses TRBV10-3 with TRBJ1-1, with 7 bases matching TRBD1. CDR3 size: 16 residues. Germline V gene lookup returns CDR1 ENHRY and CDR2 SYGVKD. V shed 6 bases and J 0 bases; nucleotides not matched to a gene: 10. The CDR3 spells CAISGDSLFVNTEAFF. CDR3 nucleotide sequence: TGTGCCATCAGCGGGGACAGCCTTTTTGTGAACACTGAAGCTTTCTTT.

About this clone: Other DNA sequences of this sample code for an identical CDR3. The genes are TRBV2 and TRBJ2-7; D remains ambiguous. The CDR3 runs 11 residues. From germline, CDR1 is SNHLY and CDR2 FYNNEI. Trimming took 5 bases from V and 1 from J, leaving 3 bases between them. CDR3 nucleotide sequence: TGTGCCAGCAGTCGGTCCTACGAGCAGTACTTC. Protein product: CASSRSYEQYF.

The rearrangement joins TRBV4-1 to TRBJ2-7; D perhaps matches TRBD2 (7 bases). The CDR3 totals 16 residues. Trimming removed 0 bases from V and 6 bases from J, with 18 bases in between. Per the germline V gene, CDR1 is MGHRA and CDR2 is YSYEKL. Written as DNA, the CDR3 is TGCGCCAGCAGCCAAGATGGATTTGGCGGGGGCTCCGAGCAGTACTTC. Its protein product is CASSQDGFGGGSEQYF.

The chain recombines TRBV19 with TRBJ1-2; no clear D. The V gene lost 5 bases and the J gene lost 4 bases, with 11 bases spanning the gap. This CDR3 has 13 residues. CDR1 is LNHDA, CDR2 SQIVND, per germline (reference sequence). The CDR3 reads CASSPRVTYGYTF. The CDR3 DNA sequence: TGTGCCAGTAGTCCCCGGGTGACCTATGGCTACACCTTC.

The rearrangement uses TRBV11-2 and TRBJ2-2; D is unresolved. The germline V and J ends were trimmed by 7 bases and 1 base, with 13 bases remaining between them. The germline CDR1 and CDR2 sequences are SGHAT and FQNNGV. The CDR3 has 15 amino acids. In nucleotides, the CDR3 is TGTGCCAGCAAGCTTAGTGACTGGAACACCGGGGAGCTGTTTTTT. Its translation is CASKLSDWNTGELFF. Full variable domain (remainder filled in from reference TRBV11-2 and TRBJ2-2): EAGVAQSPRYKIIEKRQSVAFWCNPISGHATLYWYQQILGQGPKLLIQFQNNGVVDDSQLPKDRFSAERLKGVDSTLKIQPAKLEDSAVYLCASKLSDWNTGELFFGEGSRLTVL.

This chain joins TRBV27 and TRBJ1-4, with D possibly being TRBD1 (5 bases). The CDR3 consists of 15 residues. Germline CDR1 reads MNHEY; CDR2 reads SMNVEV (reference sequence). Trimming removed 3 bases from V and 5 bases from J, with 13 bases in between. CDR3 in DNA: TGTGCCAGCAGTTTCCGCAACACAGGAAATGAAAAACTGTTTTTT. It encodes CASSFRNTGNEKLFF. The variable domain in full, completed from reference TRBV27 and TRBJ1-4, reads EAQVTQNPRYLITVTGKKLTVTCSQNMNHEYMSWYRQDPGLGLRQIYYSMNVEVTDKGDVPEGYKVSRKEKRNFPLILESPSPNQTSLYFCASSFRNTGNEKLFFGSGTQLSVL.

The J gene is TRBJ2-1, the V gene TRBV2; tentative D call: TRBD2 (5 bases). Germline assignment: CDR1 SNHLY and CDR2 FYNNEI. With 8 bases removed from V and 7 bases from J, the gap between germline ends came to 18 bases. The CDR3 consists of 14 residues. CDR3 sequence reads: CASRLTRGYNEQFF. The CDR3 DNA reads as TGTGCCAGCCGATTGACCCGAGGGTATAATGAGCAGTTCTTC. Complete variable domain (other parts from reference TRBV2 and TRBJ2-1): EPEVTQTPSHQVTQMGQEVILRCVPISNHLYFYWYRQILGQKVEFLVSFYNNEISEKSEIFDDQFSVERPDGSNFTLKIRSTKLEDSAMYFCASRLTRGYNEQFFGPGTRLTVL.

The gene calls are TRBV19 and TRBJ1-5; D uncertain. The germline CDR1 and CDR2 sequences are LNHDA and SQIVND (reference sequence). V lost 4 bases and J 4 bases, leaving 14 bases between the germline ends. This CDR3 is 15 amino acids long. This CDR3 is CASSTHRSGNQPQHF. The CDR3 DNA reads TGTGCCAGTAGTACACACCGCTCGGGAAATCAGCCCCAGCATTTT.

The gene calls are TRBV3-1 (or the pseudogene TRBV3-2) and TRBJ1-2; D gene ambiguous. Germline V gives CDR1 LGHDT, CDR2 YNNKEL (reference sequence). Trimming left V 0 bases short and J 7 bases short, with 6 bases between. The CDR3 covers 12 residues. The CDR3, as DNA: TGTGCCAGCAGCCAAGAAATCGGTGGCTACACCTTC. It encodes CASSQEIGGYTF.

This clone was seen once. This rearrangement joins TRBV6-6 to TRBJ1-2; possible D gene TRBD1, 5 bases. Trimming removed 7 bases from V and 4 bases from J, with 19 bases in between. Germline CDR1 MNHNY, CDR2 SVGAGI (reference sequence). The CDR3 has 15 residues. For the CDR3, the DNA is TGTGCCAGCACGACCCAGGGAGCGGGTCGCTATGGCTACACCTTC. Protein sequence: CASTTQGAGRYGYTF.

The CDR3: CASSPAPSGVGEKLFF. CDR3 DNA sequence: TGTGCCAGCAGCCCAGCACCCTCCGGGGTGGGTGAAAAACTGTTTTTT. The J gene is TRBJ1-4, the V gene TRBV9; the D is unclear. The CDR3 covers 16 residues. V was pared by 4 bases and J by 7 bases, with 20 bases between. From germline, CDR1 is SGDLS and CDR2 YYNGEE.

The chain has TRBV2 and TRBJ1-6; 7 nucleotides agree with TRBD1. The V and J ends lost 3 bases and 10 bases, in that order; junction bases with no gene match: 15. The CDR3 sequence is 17 residues long. The V gene's germline CDR1 is SNHLY and CDR2 FYNNEI. The CDR3 here is CASSEPRGESGESPLHF. The DNA for the CDR3 is TGTGCCAGCAGTGAGCCCAGGGGGGAATCAGGAGAGTCACCCCTCCACTTT.

This clone was seen a handful of times. V gene TRBV4-1 combines with J gene TRBJ2-2; D is unresolved. Per the germline V gene, CDR1 is MGHRA and CDR2 is YSYEKL. This CDR3 contains 15 residues. V lost 0 bases, J lost 6 bases, and 11 bases lay in between. Here the CDR3 DNA reads TGCGCCAGCAGCCAAGAATCGCGTCTTTCCGGGGAGCTGTTTTTT. It codes for CASSQESRLSGELFF.

This chain uses TRBV19 with TRBJ2-7, with D possibly matching TRBD2 (5 bases). The germline CDR1 and CDR2 sequences are LNHDA and SQIVND (reference sequence). The CDR3 length is 14 residues. V was clipped by 3 bases and J by 6 bases, with 15 bases between them. The CDR3 spells CASSMRGSKGEQYF. CDR3 in DNA: TGTGCCAGTAGTATGCGAGGGTCTAAAGGCGAGCAGTACTTC.

The rearrangement links TRBV7-8 to TRBJ2-4; 7 nucleotides line up with TRBD2. The V gene's germline CDR1 is SGHVS and CDR2 FQNEAQ. The CDR3 runs 18 residues. With 1 base clipped from V and 0 bases from J, the junction kept 9 bases outside the gene matches. CDR3 nucleotides: TGTGCCAGCAGCTTAGGGCACGGGGGGAGTCTAGCCAAAAACATTCAGTACTTC. Protein sequence: CASSLGHGGSLAKNIQYF. The whole variable domain, remainder taken from reference TRBV7-8 and TRBJ2-4, is GAGVSQSPRYKVAKRGQDVALRCDPISGHVSLFWYQQALGQGPEFLTYFQNEAQLDKSGLPSDRFFAERPEGSVSTLKIQRTQQEDSAVYLCASSLGHGGSLAKNIQYFGAGTRLSVL.

The chain is built from TRBV7-8 and TRBJ1-1; D perhaps matches TRBD1 (5 bases). This CDR3 contains 13 residues. The V gene lost 3 bases and the J gene lost 4 bases, with 9 bases spanning the gap. Germline V CDR1 and CDR2: SGHVS, FQNEAQ. The CDR3 region is CASSFQGGTEAFF. The CDR3 nucleotides read TGTGCCAGCAGCTTCCAGGGTGGCACTGAAGCTTTCTTT.

J is TRBJ1-2 and V is TRBV5-4; D possibly corresponds to TRBD1 (5 bases). The CDR3 totals 15 residues. V lost 1 base, J lost 2 bases, and 12 bases lay in between. Germline V gene sequence: CDR1 SGHNT, CDR2 YYREEE (reference sequence). In nucleotides, the CDR3 is TGTGCCAGCAGCTTGATACAGGAAAGAAACTATGGCTACACCTTC. Its translation: CASSLIQERNYGYTF.

This chain connects TRBV4-1 to TRBJ1-2; TRBD1 aligns across 10 bases. V lost 0 bases to trimming and J lost 2 bases; unmatched junction nucleotides: 0. Looked up from germline, CDR1 is MGHRA and CDR2 is YSYEKL. This CDR3 has 15 residues. In nucleotides, the CDR3 is TGCGCCAGCAGCCAAGAGACAGGGGGCAACTATGGCTACACCTTC. Its translation is CASSQETGGNYGYTF.

The chain uses TRBV6-4 and TRBJ1-1, with D maybe TRBD1 (5 bases). From germline, CDR1 is MRHNA and CDR2 SNTAGT. The CDR3 spans 14 residues. Trimming pared 8 bases from V and 3 bases from J, leaving 16 bases between. The CDR3 sequence: CASRMEGADTEAFF. The CDR3 DNA reads TGTGCCAGCCGCATGGAAGGGGCCGACACTGAAGCTTTCTTT.

For the CDR3, the DNA is TGTGCCTGGAGTGTAGGGCAGGGGGTTGAAAAACTGTTTTTT. Protein: CAWSVGQGVEKLFF. The chain has TRBV30 and TRBJ1-4, with TRBD1 matching 7 bases. This CDR3 region has 14 residues. V lost 0 bases, J lost 7 bases, and 5 bases stayed unmatched. CDR1 and CDR2 (germline): GTSNPN, SVGIG (reference sequence).

This clone was found a few times. V gene TRBV11-3 combines with J gene TRBJ2-3; TRBD2 matches 9 bases. V was clipped by 5 bases and J by 2 bases; unmatched bases: 14. The CDR3 loop spans 18 amino acids. CDR1 and CDR2 (germline): SGHNT, YENEEA. CDR3 in DNA: TGTGCCAGCAGCACGTCTGTTTCAGTAGCGGGGGACACAGATACGCAGTATTTT. Translating it yields CASSTSVSVAGDTDTQYF.

Details on this clone: Additional DNA sequences in this sample encode the identical CDR3. V and J are TRBV6-2 or TRBV6-3 and TRBJ1-2; no clear D. The germline V gene has CDR1 MNHEY and CDR2 SVGEGT. This CDR3 contains 13 residues. V was trimmed by 5 bases and J by 3 bases, leaving 10 bases between them. The CDR3 protein is CASSNRGDYGYTF. CDR3 coding DNA: TGTGCCAGCAGTAACCGGGGTGACTATGGCTACACCTTC.

V gene TRBV11-2 combines with J gene TRBJ2-7; D is unresolved. The V end lost 0 bases, the J end lost 2 bases, and 5 bases lay between the germline ends. This CDR3 comprises 13 residues. Germline-derived CDR1 and CDR2 are SGHAT and FQNNGV. CDR3: CASSLEQTYEQYF. The CDR3 DNA reads TGTGCCAGCAGCTTAGAACAGACCTACGAGCAGTACTTC. Complete variable domain (other parts from reference TRBV11-2 and TRBJ2-7): EAGVAQSPRYKIIEKRQSVAFWCNPISGHATLYWYQQILGQGPKLLIQFQNNGVVDDSQLPKDRFSAERLKGVDSTLKIQPAKLEDSAVYLCASSLEQTYEQYFGPGTRLTVT.

The chain recombines TRBV7-2 with TRBJ1-2; 8 nucleotides align to TRBD1. The CDR3 has 18 residues. The trim removed 2 bases at V and 0 bases at J, leaving 11 bases unmatched. Looked up from germline, CDR1 is SGHTA and CDR2 is FQGNSA. Here the CDR3 reads CASSLLPGQAVPNYGYTF. The CDR3 DNA reads TGTGCCAGCAGCTTACTTCCGGGACAGGCGGTTCCTAACTATGGCTACACCTTC. Variable domain in full (rest from reference TRBV7-2 and TRBJ1-2): GAGVSQSPSNKVTEKGKDVELRCDPISGHTALYWYRQSLGQGLEFLIYFQGNSAPDKSGLPSDRFSAERTGGSVSTLTIQRTQQEDSAVYLCASSLLPGQAVPNYGYTFGSGTRLTVV.

The chain recombines TRBV15 with TRBJ1-1, with TRBD1 matching over 7 bases. Germline V gene lookup returns CDR1 LNHNV and CDR2 YYDKDF (reference sequence). CDR3 length: 15 residues. The V and J ends lost 5 bases and 2 bases, in that order; junction bases with no gene match: 8. CDR3 nucleotide sequence: TGTGCCACCAGCGGAGGGACAGTCACTAACACTGAAGCTTTCTTT. It translates to CATSGGTVTNTEAFF.

This clone was recorded once. This chain links TRBV7-2 with TRBJ2-2, with 8 bases identical to TRBD2. The CDR3 runs to 15 residues. The ends lost 5 bases at V and 6 bases at J; junction bases unmatched: 8. CDR1 SGHTA and CDR2 FQGNSA come from the germline V gene. CDR3 sequence reads: CASSPQGLGSGELFF. CDR3 DNA: TGTGCCAGCAGCCCGCAGGGACTAGGCTCCGGGGAGCTGTTTTTT.

The chain employs TRBV3-1 (or the pseudogene TRBV3-2) and TRBJ2-2, with TRBD1 as a possible D gene (5 bases). CDR3 length equals 16 residues. Germline V gene sequence: CDR1 LGHDT, CDR2 YNNKEL (reference sequence). The V and J ends lost 5 bases and 2 bases respectively, with 15 bases between them. The CDR3 loop reads CASSDGQDFNTGELFF. CDR3 DNA sequence: TGTGCCAGCAGCGATGGACAAGACTTCAACACCGGGGAGCTGTTTTTT.